A selection of T cell receptor beta chains follows, all from one sample in a study of blood T cell repertoires in COVID-19. TCRdb's copy holds only in-frame clones and misses some; the assay was immunoSEQ multiplex PCR. The sample lists around 130,000 clones, around 85% occurring once. The sample taken for sequencing was peripheral blood. The receptors were sampled from a man aged 45-65 years with acute or convalescent COVID-19. CDR3s include the opening cysteine and the closing phenylalanine or tryptophan. Fields, in order: J gene, V gene, D gene, clone size, CDR3 protein, CDR3 DNA. The D gene is left open where the match is weak. Rows give clone size only sometimes, using once, few, many, or a class for an expanded clone.

J: TRBJ1-5; V: TRBV19; D: .; size: once; CDR3: CASSIDSPDVTQHF; DNA: TGTGCCAGTAGTATAGATAGCCCAGACGTAACCCAGCATTTT
J: TRBJ1-4; V: TRBV19; D: TRBD1; size: .; CDR3: CASTTPGQGSEKLFF; DNA: TGTGCCAGTACCACACCGGGACAGGGTAGTGAAAAACTGTTTTTT
J: TRBJ2-2; V: TRBV6-5; D: TRBD1; size: .; CDR3: CASRGDRRVTGELFF; DNA: TGTGCCAGCAGGGGGGACAGGCGCGTCACCGGGGAGCTGTTTTTT
J: TRBJ1-5; V: TRBV7-9; D: .; size: .; CDR3: CASSSTGIGQPQHF; DNA: TGTGCCAGCAGTTCGACAGGAATCGGTCAGCCCCAGCATTTT
J: TRBJ1-3; V: TRBV19; D: .; size: .; CDR3: CASSKETEHSGNTIYF; DNA: TGTGCCAGTAGTAAGGAGACGGAGCACTCTGGAAACACCATATATTTT
J: TRBJ1-2; V: TRBV7-2; D: TRBD1; size: .; CDR3: CASSSGTGAAKAGYTF; DNA: TGTGCCAGCAGCTCCGGGACAGGGGCCGCTAAGGCTGGCTACACCTTC
J: TRBJ2-1; V: TRBV29-1; D: .; size: few; CDR3: CSVQLLDTYNEQFF; DNA: TGCAGCGTACAACTCCTAGATACCTACAATGAGCAGTTCTTC
J: TRBJ1-4; V: TRBV28; D: .; size: .; CDR3: CASTTTLSKLFF; DNA: TGTGCCAGCACAACTACATTGAGTAAACTGTTTTTT
J: TRBJ1-3; V: TRBV30; D: .; size: .; CDR3: CAWSRGVHPGNTIYF; DNA: TGTGCCTGGAGTCGAGGAGTACATCCTGGAAACACCATATATTTT
J: TRBJ1-1; V: TRBV7-8; D: TRBD1; size: few; CDR3: CASSRLGGVGTEAFF; DNA: TGTGCCAGCAGCAGACTAGGGGGCGTCGGGACTGAAGCTTTCTTT
J: TRBJ1-2; V: TRBV19; D: .; size: .; CDR3: CASNGGPIDGYTF; DNA: TGTGCCAGTAATGGAGGGCCCATCGATGGCTACACCTTC
J: TRBJ1-1; V: TRBV6-5; D: TRBD1; size: .; CDR3: CASSYSSPGQGREAFF; DNA: TGTGCCAGCAGTTACTCATCGCCGGGACAGGGACGTGAAGCTTTCTTT
J: TRBJ1-1; V: TRBV11-2; D: .; size: .; CDR3: CASSLRSQGGGEAFF; DNA: TGTGCCAGCAGCTTAAGGTCGCAAGGCGGGGGTGAAGCTTTCTTT
J: TRBJ2-7; V: TRBV5-6; D: TRBD1; size: .; CDR3: CASSFGTGMYEQYF; DNA: TGTGCCAGCAGCTTTGGGACAGGGATGTACGAGCAGTACTTC
J: TRBJ2-3; V: TRBV6-5; D: .; size: .; CDR3: CASTRGDTQYF; DNA: TGTGCCAGCACTAGGGGGGATACGCAGTATTTT
J: TRBJ2-6; V: TRBV10-3; D: .; size: .; CDR3: CAISEEIPGGANVLTF; DNA: TGTGCCATCAGTGAGGAAATCCCTGGCGGGGCCAACGTCCTGACTTTC
J: TRBJ1-6; V: TRBV11-3; D: .; size: .; CDR3: CASSFSSYNSPLHF; DNA: TGTGCCAGCAGTTTCAGCTCCTATAATTCACCCCTCCACTTT
J: TRBJ1-4; V: TRBV5-4; D: .; size: .; CDR3: CASSLETTTNEKLFF; DNA: TGTGCCAGCAGCTTGGAGACAACAACTAATGAAAAACTGTTTTTT
J: TRBJ1-1; V: TRBV9; D: TRBD1; size: once; CDR3: CASSVGTVSEAFF; DNA: TGTGCCAGCAGCGTCGGGACAGTGTCTGAAGCTTTCTTT
J: TRBJ1-1; V: TRBV13; D: .; size: once; CDR3: CASSLAQGTLPAEAFF; DNA: TGTGCCAGCAGCTTAGCCCAGGGGACCCTTCCGGCTGAAGCTTTCTTT
J: TRBJ2-3; V: TRBV28; D: TRBD2; size: .; CDR3: CASSGGRDQNYRTDTQYF; DNA: TGTGCCAGCAGTGGGGGGAGGGACCAGAACTACCGCACAGATACGCAGTATTTT
J: TRBJ2-1; V: TRBV29-1; D: TRBD2; size: .; CDR3: CSVERRTSVSSNEQFF; DNA: TGCAGCGTTGAAAGGCGGACTAGCGTATCTTCCAATGAGCAGTTCTTC
J: TRBJ1-2; V: TRBV27; D: .; size: .; CDR3: CASSSRRSGHYGYTF; DNA: TGTGCCAGCAGCTCTCGACGGTCAGGGCACTATGGCTACACCTTC
J: TRBJ2-2; V: TRBV6-5; D: .; size: once; CDR3: CASIGGGAGELFF; DNA: TGTGCCAGCATCGGAGGAGGGGCCGGGGAGCTGTTTTTT
J: TRBJ1-2; V: TRBV6-7; D: TRBD1; size: once; CDR3: CAGEGTDNPEGYGYTF; DNA: TGTGCCGGAGAGGGGACAGACAATCCCGAGGGCTATGGCTACACCTTC
J: TRBJ1-5; V: TRBV7-9; D: TRBD1; size: .; CDR3: CASSFGQGGQPQHF; DNA: TGTGCCAGCAGCTTCGGACAGGGAGGTCAGCCCCAGCATTTT
J: TRBJ1-6; V: TRBV5-5; D: TRBD1; size: .; CDR3: CASSSSRDRVSPLHF; DNA: TGTGCCAGCAGCTCCTCCCGGGACAGGGTTTCACCCCTCCACTTT
J: TRBJ2-3; V: TRBV27; D: TRBD1; size: .; CDR3: CASRNRRDSSSTDTQYF; DNA: TGTGCCAGCAGGAACCGACGGGACAGCTCTAGCACAGATACGCAGTATTTT
J: TRBJ2-7; V: TRBV19; D: TRBD1; size: .; CDR3: CATSPTGGAYEQYF; DNA: TGTGCCACCTCCCCCACAGGGGGCGCGTACGAGCAGTACTTC
J: TRBJ1-5; V: TRBV10-3; D: .; size: few; CDR3: CAIRSSNQPQHF; DNA: TGTGCCATCAGGAGTAGCAATCAGCCCCAGCATTTT
J: TRBJ2-3; V: TRBV30; D: TRBD2; size: .; CDR3: CAWKRGAGDTQYF; DNA: TGTGCCTGGAAGCGGGGGGCTGGGGATACGCAGTATTTT
J: TRBJ1-5; V: TRBV18; D: .; size: .; CDR3: CASSRAGGGFNQPQHF; DNA: TGTGCCAGCTCCCGCGCCGGGGGAGGCTTCAATCAGCCCCAGCATTTT
J: TRBJ1-2; V: TRBV27; D: .; size: .; CDR3: CASRQGDYGYTF; DNA: TGTGCCAGCAGGCAGGGTGACTATGGCTACACCTTC
J: TRBJ2-1; V: TRBV7-2; D: .; size: .; CDR3: CASSTSSYNEQFF; DNA: TGTGCCAGCAGCACGAGCTCCTACAATGAGCAGTTCTTC
J: TRBJ1-6; V: TRBV11-2; D: TRBD1; size: .; CDR3: CASSTGTGLSPLHF; DNA: TGTGCCAGCAGCACGGGGACAGGGCTTTCACCCCTCCACTTT
J: TRBJ2-3; V: TRBV24-1; D: .; size: once; CDR3: CATSDFGDTQYF; DNA: TGTGCCACCAGTGACTTCGGGGATACGCAGTATTTT
J: TRBJ2-7; V: TRBV27; D: .; size: .; CDR3: CATAKSSYEQYF; DNA: TGTGCCACCGCGAAATCCTCCTACGAGCAGTACTTC
J: TRBJ1-1; V: TRBV29-1; D: .; size: .; CDR3: CSVHPGSGNTEAFF; DNA: TGCAGCGTTCACCCGGGGTCAGGGAACACTGAAGCTTTCTTT
J: TRBJ1-1; V: TRBV11-1; D: .; size: .; CDR3: CASSFNGNTEAFF; DNA: TGTGCCAGCAGCTTCAATGGCAACACTGAAGCTTTCTTT
J: TRBJ2-7; V: TRBV4-2; D: TRBD2; size: .; CDR3: CASSHPGLAGGYSYEQYF; DNA: TGTGCCAGCAGCCACCCCGGACTAGCGGGAGGCTACTCCTACGAGCAGTACTTC
J: TRBJ2-5; V: TRBV24-1; D: TRBD1; size: .; CDR3: CATSDSRGQETQYF; DNA: TGTGCCACCAGTGATTCCAGGGGGCAAGAGACCCAGTACTTC
J: TRBJ2-7; V: TRBV21-1; D: .; size: .; CDR3: CASSKWTSGSGVSEQYF; DNA: TGTGCCAGCAGCAAGTGGACTAGCGGGAGTGGGGTCAGCGAGCAGTACTTC
J: TRBJ1-1; V: TRBV27; D: TRBD1; size: .; CDR3: CASSASGTGGLNTEAFF; DNA: TGTGCCAGCAGTGCCTCCGGGACAGGGGGCCTGAACACTGAAGCTTTCTTT
J: TRBJ2-7; V: TRBV7-3; D: TRBD2; size: .; CDR3: CASSLYSGRAYEQYF; DNA: TGTGCCAGCAGCTTATATTCCGGGAGGGCCTACGAGCAGTACTTC
J: TRBJ1-2; V: TRBV18; D: .; size: .; CDR3: CASSPPPPGGYGYTF; DNA: TGTGCCAGCTCACCACCTCCGCCGGGGGGCTATGGCTACACCTTC
J: TRBJ1-1; V: TRBV12-5; D: .; size: .; CDR3: CASALNSNDARQNTEAFF; DNA: TGTGCTAGTGCCCTCAATTCAAACGACGCCAGACAGAACACTGAAGCTTTCTTT
J: TRBJ2-1; V: TRBV20-1; D: .; size: .; CDR3: CSAAALPKQFF; DNA: TGCAGTGCTGCGGCCTTACCCAAGCAGTTCTTC
J: TRBJ2-5; V: TRBV28; D: .; size: .; CDR3: CASSRKQGGETQYF; DNA: TGTGCCAGCAGTCGGAAACAGGGTGGAGAGACCCAGTACTTC
J: TRBJ2-1; V: TRBV6-6; D: .; size: .; CDR3: CAIRDLTAGEQFF; DNA: TGTGCCATCAGGGACTTGACGGCGGGTGAGCAGTTCTTC
J: TRBJ2-2; V: TRBV14; D: .; size: .; CDR3: CASSRTGITGELFF; DNA: TGTGCCAGCAGCCGTACAGGGATCACCGGGGAGCTGTTTTTT
J: TRBJ2-1; V: TRBV13; D: TRBD2; size: .; CDR3: CASSLVSGREINEQFF; DNA: TGTGCCAGCAGCTTAGTAAGCGGGAGGGAGATCAATGAGCAGTTCTTC
J: TRBJ2-7; V: TRBV2; D: .; size: once; CDR3: CASSERVPYEQYF; DNA: TGTGCCAGCAGTGAGAGGGTTCCCTACGAGCAGTACTTC